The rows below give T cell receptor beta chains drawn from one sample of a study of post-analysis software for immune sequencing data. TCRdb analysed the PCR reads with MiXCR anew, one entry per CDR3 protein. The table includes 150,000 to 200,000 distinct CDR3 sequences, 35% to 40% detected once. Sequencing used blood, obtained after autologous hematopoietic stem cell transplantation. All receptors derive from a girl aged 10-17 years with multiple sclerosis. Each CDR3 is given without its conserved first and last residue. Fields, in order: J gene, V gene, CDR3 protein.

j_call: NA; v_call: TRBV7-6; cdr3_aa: ASSLSGRRNEQY
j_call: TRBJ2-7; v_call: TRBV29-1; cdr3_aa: SVEDISYEQY
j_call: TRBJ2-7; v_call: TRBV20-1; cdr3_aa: SARMDSAYEQY
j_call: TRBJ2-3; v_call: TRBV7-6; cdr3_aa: ASSSGLITSTDTQY
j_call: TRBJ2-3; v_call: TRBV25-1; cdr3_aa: ASSRTVDTQY
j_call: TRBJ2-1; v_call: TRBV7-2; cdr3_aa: ASSFTPGALGREQF
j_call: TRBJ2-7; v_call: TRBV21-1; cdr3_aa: ASSKGVGSGKSGPSYEQY
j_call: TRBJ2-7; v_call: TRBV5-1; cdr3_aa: ASSSLGGGSSYEQY
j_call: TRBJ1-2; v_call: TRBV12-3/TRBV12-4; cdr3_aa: ASSSGSNYGYT
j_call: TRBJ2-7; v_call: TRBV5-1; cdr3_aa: ASSLLPIAAAYEQY
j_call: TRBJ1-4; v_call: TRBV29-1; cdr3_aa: SARGRNRGQVDEKLF
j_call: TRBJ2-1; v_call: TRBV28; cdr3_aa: AGSPVSNEQF
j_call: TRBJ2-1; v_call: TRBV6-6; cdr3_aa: ASSTTSGMRSYNEQF
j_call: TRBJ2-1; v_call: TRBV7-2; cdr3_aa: ASSSGFGDNEQF
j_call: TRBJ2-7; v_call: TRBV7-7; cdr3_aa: ASSPTLNPYEQY
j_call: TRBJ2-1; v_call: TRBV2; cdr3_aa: ASSEVTSGSRNEQF
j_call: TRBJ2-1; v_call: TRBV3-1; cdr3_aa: ASSHGTGANEQF
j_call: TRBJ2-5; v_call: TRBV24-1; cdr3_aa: ATSDAGTGQETQY
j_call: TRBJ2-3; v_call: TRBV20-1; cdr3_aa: SARGVDAQY
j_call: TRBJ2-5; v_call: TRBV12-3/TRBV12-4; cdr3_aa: ASSGTGGGETQY
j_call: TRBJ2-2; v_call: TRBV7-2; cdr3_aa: ASSTGTTGELF
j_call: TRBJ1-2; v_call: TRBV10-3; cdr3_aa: AISEGPTGSYGYT
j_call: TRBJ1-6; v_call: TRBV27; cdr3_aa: ASSPMTGGRNSPLH
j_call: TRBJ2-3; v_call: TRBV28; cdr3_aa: ASSIPSTDTQY